One T cell receptor (beta chain) is described in this entry. The method was immunoSEQ multiplex PCR; TCRdb's version includes in-frame clones alone and lacks a portion of them. Of approximately 2,700 clones in the sample, under 85% were seen once. The treatment was: preoperative locoregional IRX-2 cytokine immunotherapy. The sample comes from a study of preoperative IRX-2 immunotherapy in early breast cancer. Trimming took 3 bases from V and 9 from J, leaving 17 bases between them. CDR1 and CDR2 from the germline V gene are SGHNT and YENEEA. The CDR3 has 14 residues. This specimen was tumor tissue, taken after IRX-2 immunotherapy. The gene calls are TRBV11-3 and TRBJ1-1; D uncertain. The TCR originated in a human donor with breast cancer. CDR3: CASSLRQGFMKAFF. Written as DNA, the CDR3 is TGTGCCAGCAGCTTGAGACAAGGGTTCATGAAAGCTTTCTTT. Full variable domain (outside the CDR3, taken from reference TRBV11-3 and TRBJ1-1): EAGVVQSPRYKIIEKKQPVAFWCNPISGHNTLYWYLQNLGQGPELLIRYENEEAVDDSQLPKDRFSAERLKGVDSTLKIQPAELGDSAVYLCASSLRQGFMKAFFGQGTRLTVV.